This passage covers 5 T cell receptor beta chains from one sample sequenced in a study of T cells in Graves' hyperthyroidism and ophthalmopathy. TCR beta CDR3 regions were amplified from RNA transcripts. An initial round of RT-PCR targeting the TCR CDR3 relied on the HTBI primer set. TCRdb re-analysed the multiplex PCR reads in MiXCR, keeping a single row per CDR3 protein. The sample lists fewer than 900,000 distinct CDR3 sequences, roughly 15% occurring once. The sample was blood. These receptors originate from a man aged 18 to 30 with Graves' hyperthyroidism.

This clonotype was counted ten times or more. V gene TRBV30 combines with J gene TRBJ1-4; 9 bases map to TRBD1. Germline V gene sequence: CDR1 GTSNPN, CDR2 SVGIG (reference sequence). The CDR3 covers 14 residues. The J segment lost 8 bases and the V segment lost 3 bases, leaving 7 bases of the junction unmatched. The CDR3, as DNA: TGTGCCTGGAGGACGACAGGGGGACAGGAAAAACTGTTTTTT. This sequence encodes CAWRTTGGQEKLFF. The full variable domain, completed using reference TRBV30 and TRBJ1-4, is SQTIHQWPATLVQPVGSPLSLECTVEGTSNPNLYWYRQAAGRGLQLLFYSVGIGQISSEVPQNLSASRPQDRQFILSSKKLLLSDSGFYLCAWRTTGGQEKLFFGSGTQLSVL.

This clonotype was seen at least ten times. The chain carries TRBV28 and TRBJ2-1, with 12 bases that match TRBD2. This CDR3 has 17 residues. Germline V CDR1 and CDR2: MDHEN, SYDVKM. Trimming took 6 bases from V and 6 from J; bases not matched to a gene: 12. As DNA, the CDR3 is TGTGCCAGCAGCTACCTTGAGGGACTAGCGGGCCTCAATGAGCAGTTCTTC. Its protein product is CASSYLEGLAGLNEQFF.

This clonotype occurred many times. The rearrangement joins TRBV10-3 to TRBJ2-7; 9 bases are a match to TRBD1. Germline V CDR1 and CDR2: ENHRY, SYGVKD. CDR3 length: 13 amino acids. V lost 10 bases and J lost 0; bases outside the gene matches: 4. The CDR3 spells CATQGAASYEQYF. CDR3 sequence (DNA): TGTGCCACACAGGGGGCGGCCTCCTACGAGCAGTACTTC.

There are many counts of this clonotype. The chain links TRBV6-2 or TRBV6-3 to TRBJ1-1; the D is unclear. Germline CDR1 and CDR2: MNHEY and SVGEGT. This CDR3 is built from 12 residues. Trimming stripped 5 bases from V and 4 bases from J, with 8 bases between. CDR3 bases: TGTGCCAGCAGTAAACAGCGCACTGAAGCTTTCTTT. Amino acids: CASSKQRTEAFF.

This clonotype was seen ten or more times. The rearrangement links TRBV2 to TRBJ1-2; 7 nucleotides align to TRBD1. Germline values: CDR1 SNHLY, CDR2 FYNNEI. J gave up 4 bases and V 2 bases, and 16 bases lay outside the gene matches. The CDR3 totals 18 residues. CDR3: CASSELGILTGTSYGYTF. In nucleotides, the CDR3 is TGTGCCAGCAGTGAACTGGGGATTCTGACAGGGACAAGCTATGGCTACACCTTC.